This T cell receptor beta chain is drawn from a study of response to subunit inactivated influenza vaccine. Study results and caveats: That few new T cells are recruited by each seasonal influenza vaccination was the authors' suggestion.

A single record per CDR3 protein comes from TCRdb applying MiXCR to the RT-PCR reads. The data contain 530,000 or so distinct CDR3 sequences, approximately 15% of them singletons. This CDR3 is built from 14 residues. V lost 2 bases to trimming and J lost 5 bases, with 12 bases between them. This clonotype was recorded at least ten times. Antigen unknown. Sequencing was performed on PBMCs from blood, taken roughly 12 days after vaccination. V and J are TRBV12-3 or TRBV12-4 and TRBJ2-5; D unclear. The TCR originated in a man aged 50 or older who received an inactivated influenza vaccine. DNA for the CDR3: TGTGCCAGCAGTTTAAACTCCGGACGTGAGACCCAGTACTTC. Protein: CASSLNSGRETQYF.